The clone carrying this TCR beta chain was observed a few times. A single record per CDR3 protein comes from TCRdb applying MiXCR to the 5' RACE reads. The sample has under 300,000 distinct CDR3 sequences, over 8.5% seen once. This sample was included in a study of CD8 T cells in ankylosing spondylitis. The CDR3 runs 15 residues. In germline, CDR1 is MNHEY, CDR2 SMNVEV (reference sequence). V gave up 1 base and J gave up 1 base, with 10 bases separating them. The sample consisted of blood, either unsorted or a sorted T cell fraction (not recorded which). The chain carries TRBV27 and TRBJ1-1, with D hard to call. The TCR was taken from a male donor with ankylosing spondylitis or in good health (not recorded which). The CDR3 coding sequence is TGTGCCAGCAGTTTATACCGGACGGAGAACACTGAAGCTTTCTTT. Protein sequence: CASSLYRTENTEAFF.